This T cell receptor beta chain was found in a study of blood T cells in healthy people across ages. On the study more broadly: Capturing about one barcoded beta molecule per two T cells was achieved by template switching.

The study's findings and limits: Per million T cells, TCR beta diversity dropped roughly linearly as age increased.

Losses at the gene ends were 4 bases for V and 4 bases for J; bases not matched to a gene: 9. CDR1 is SGHRS and CDR2 is YFSETQ in the germline V gene. This CDR3 spans 16 amino acids. This clonotype was detected a few times. What it binds is unknown. The second PCR ran about 6 to 12 cycles with a sample-barcoded 5' primer and J-beta primers. MiXCR, applied by TCRdb to the 5' RACE reads, yields one record per CDR3 protein. This sample has around 870,000 distinct CDR3 sequences, with more than 25% found just once. Russia was home to the donors, healthy Caucasian individuals aged about 6 to 90. The chain joins TRBV5-1 to TRBJ2-1; 9 nucleotides agree with TRBD1. The source is a woman aged 80 or over in good health. Sequencing used blood. The CDR3 bases are TGCGCCAGCAGCCTTACCGGGACAGGGCAATACAATGAGCAGTTCTTC. It translates to CASSLTGTGQYNEQFF.